The source of this T cell receptor beta chain is a study of OX40 agonist ivuxolimab in advanced cancers. On the study more broadly: Every patient in dose escalation had hepatocellular carcinoma, melanoma, renal cell or head and neck cancer.

Unmatched junction bases numbered 7, after V lost 4 bases and J lost 4 bases. The CDR3 spans 15 residues. Germline V lookup: CDR1 LNHDA, CDR2 SQIVND (reference sequence). Here immunoSEQ multiplex PCR was the method, and the copy in TCRdb shows in-frame clones only, minus some. The table lists 90,000 or so clones, 85% to 90% of them singletons. As regards this clone: Other DNA sequences in the sample encode the same CDR3.

The clonotype was recovered from an adult with an advanced solid tumor such as melanoma, head and neck, liver or kidney cancer. The V gene is TRBV19, the J gene TRBJ1-2; TRBD1 matches 9 bases. The material sequenced was CD4+ or CD8+ T cells sorted from blood, taken in a trial of the OX40 agonist ivuxolimab. DNA for the CDR3: TGTGCCAGTAGTAATCCGGGACAGGGAATCTATGGCTACACCTTC. Its protein product is CASSNPGQGIYGYTF.